Only one count was recorded for the clone carrying this T cell receptor (beta chain). The target antigen is unknown. The data were obtained in a study of shared clonotypes between healthy human individuals. Study-level background: Each donor's CD4 naive and CD4 memory cells filled three plates apiece, CD8 naive two, and CD8 memory one. Whole-study findings and limits: An effect of sequencing depth on clonotype sharing among donors was expected.

The CDR3 is 11 amino acids. Germline V gene lookup returns CDR1 SGHTA and CDR2 FQGNSA. The V and J ends lost 4 bases and 12 bases respectively, with 12 bases between them. Splitting of each subset's genomic DNA was done evenly across several immunoSEQ plates. The method was immunoSEQ multiplex PCR; TCRdb's version includes in-frame clones alone and lacks a portion of them. Here the sample spans 1 million to 1.2 million clones, 60% to 85% being singletons. Sequenced input: memory CD4+ T cells from PBMCs. Described subset: CD45RA-negative fraction. The receptor was isolated from a man aged 18 to 35 in good health. Some clones in this sample may be carry-over from other donors' samples. The rearrangement links TRBV7-2 to TRBJ1-2; D is possibly TRBD1 (5 bases). The CDR3 nucleotides read TGTGCCAGCAGCTACCGCCGGGACCACACCTTC. Translated: CASSYRRDHTF.